The TCR beta chain under discussion was sequenced for a study of a mutant IDH1 vaccine in newly diagnosed glioma. Overall study context: The treated group averaged about 44 years old and was roughly 60% male, approximately 40% female. Former treatment meant radiotherapy, temozolomide, or both; the majority had gotten both.

This clone was picked up a small number of times. Its antigen is not known. V lost 5 bases, J lost 1 base, and 15 bases lay in between. The CDR3 totals 16 residues. Germline values: CDR1 LNHDA, CDR2 SQIVND (reference sequence). The time point: baseline, week 1 (first vaccination visit). The treatment: pre-vaccination baseline after standard-of-care therapy. Whole-study findings and limits: Patients showed vaccine-induced immune responses at a rate of under 95%.

The method was immunoSEQ multiplex PCR; TCRdb's version includes in-frame clones alone and lacks a portion of them. The sample lists some 67,000 clones, 65% to 85% occurring once. This chain links TRBV19 with TRBJ1-5; D gene uncertain. This sequence originates from a woman between 18 and 29 years old with glioma. Some clones in this sample may be carry-over from other donors' samples. The material sequenced was peripheral blood mononuclear cells (PBMCs), taken from a glioma patient treated with radiotherapy, temozolomide or both. This chain's CDR3 is CASSVTRKVSNQPQHF. Written as DNA, the CDR3 is TGTGCCAGTAGTGTCACCAGGAAAGTCAGCAATCAGCCCCAGCATTTT.